This entry is about one T cell receptor (beta chain). The antigen remains unidentified. Per germline, CDR1 MNHEY and CDR2 SMNVEV (reference sequence). The V and J ends lost 6 bases and 3 bases respectively, with 13 bases between them. The CDR3 is 14 amino acids. The data stem from a study of cytomegalovirus exposure and HLA in healthy donors. PCR employed 60 Vbeta and 13 Jbeta primers. In the study's own analysis: In a later analysis, of around 85 million unique beta chains, roughly 9.9 million appeared in at least two donors. Measured with immunoSEQ multiplex PCR; TCRdb has only the in-frame clones, and not every one. V, J and clone size reflect that table, while D and trimming were determined from the DNA. The sample has 200,000 to 250,000 clones; roughly 80% are singletons. Study outcomes and limitations: An assumption of roughly uniform sequencing depth across donors underlay the presence/absence analyses. The authors listed over 150 TCR beta chains as cytomegalovirus-associated. A missense DCLRE1C variant was associated with V- and J-gene trimming of TCR beta chains in a later analysis, and an independent cohort replicated the association.

The sequencing sample was made of PBMCs. This sequence joins TRBV27 and TRBJ2-3, with a weak D call TRBD2 (5 bases). The TCR sequence derives from a male donor in good health and CMV-seronegative. For the CDR3, the DNA is TGTGCCAGCAGGGGAGAGGTTTCTACAGATACGCAGTATTTT. This gives the protein CASRGEVSTDTQYF.